This T cell receptor beta chain appears in the sequencing data of a study of CD8+CD57+ T cells in acquired aplastic anemia. Study summary: Yields of DNA that came from sorted CD4+ and CD8+ cells averaged about 3.3 ug. Points from the study as a whole: Simpson's diversity of CD8+ cells was not significantly different in patients compared with controls. Both patients and controls carried the same twenty-nine CD8+ CDR3 sequences.

The V gene lost 8 bases and the J gene lost 5 bases, with 16 bases spanning the gap. The CDR3 covers 14 residues. Germline loops: CDR1 WSHSY, CDR2 SAAADI. An expansion of CD8+CD57+ cells by flow cytometry had been shown in patients chosen for sequencing. Patients were untreated when blood was sampled. Worth noting for this clonotype: Its specificity is unknown.

Genomic DNA provided the template from which TCR beta VDJ and CDR3 profiles were obtained. TCRdb reanalysed the reads using MiXCR and keeps one entry per CDR3 protein. The sample carries 310,000 or so distinct CDR3 sequences, 50% to 65% recorded once. The chain has TRBV10-2 and TRBJ2-1; maybe TRBD2 (6 bases). The source of this sequence is a human donor with aplastic anemia. Sequencing was performed on sorted CD4+, CD8+, or CD8+CD57+ T cells (not recorded which) from PBMCs. CDR3 sequence (DNA): TGCGCCAGCCGCAAGGAACTAGCCGACAATGAGCAGTTCTTC. It is translated as CASRKELADNEQFF.